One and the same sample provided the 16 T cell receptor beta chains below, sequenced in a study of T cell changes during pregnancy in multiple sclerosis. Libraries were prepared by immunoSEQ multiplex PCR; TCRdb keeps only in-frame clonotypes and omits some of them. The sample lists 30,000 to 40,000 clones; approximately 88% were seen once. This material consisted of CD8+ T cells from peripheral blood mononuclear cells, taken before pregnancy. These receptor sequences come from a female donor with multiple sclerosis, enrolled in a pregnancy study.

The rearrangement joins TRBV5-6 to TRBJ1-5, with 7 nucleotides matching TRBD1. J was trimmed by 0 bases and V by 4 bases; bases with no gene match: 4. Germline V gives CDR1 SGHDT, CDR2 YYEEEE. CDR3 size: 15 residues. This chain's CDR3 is CASSDRAYSNQPQHF. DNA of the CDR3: TGTGCCAGCAGCGACAGGGCTTATAGCAATCAGCCCCAGCATTTT.

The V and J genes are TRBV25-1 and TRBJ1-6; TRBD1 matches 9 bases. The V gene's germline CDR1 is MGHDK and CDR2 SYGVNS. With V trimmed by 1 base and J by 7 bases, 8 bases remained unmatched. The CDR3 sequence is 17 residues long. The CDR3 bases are TGTGCCAGCAGTGAATCGGGGACAGGGATAACAAATTCACCCCTCCACTTT. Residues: CASSESGTGITNSPLHF.

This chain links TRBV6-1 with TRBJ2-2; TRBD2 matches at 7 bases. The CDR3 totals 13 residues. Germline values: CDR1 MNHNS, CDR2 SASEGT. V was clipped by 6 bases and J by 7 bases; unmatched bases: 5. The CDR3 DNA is TGTGCCAGCAGATCAAGGGAGGGCGGGGAGCTGTTTTTT. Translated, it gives CASRSREGGELFF.

DNA for the CDR3: TGCGCCAGCAGCATGGGAGACAGGGAGTCCACCGGGGAGCTGTTTTTT. It translates to CASSMGDRESTGELFF. The chain recombines TRBV5-1 with TRBJ2-2; the match to TRBD1 covers 7 bases. Per germline, CDR1 SGHRS and CDR2 YFSETQ. The CDR3 has 16 amino acids. The junction had 10 bases not matched to a gene; V was cut back by 4 bases and J by 4 bases.

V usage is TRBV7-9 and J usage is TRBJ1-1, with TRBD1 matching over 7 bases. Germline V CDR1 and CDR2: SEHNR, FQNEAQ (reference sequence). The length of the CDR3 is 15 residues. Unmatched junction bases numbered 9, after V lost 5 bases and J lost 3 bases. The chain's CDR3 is CASSAVNRGHTEAFF. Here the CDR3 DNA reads TGTGCCAGCAGCGCCGTCAACAGGGGCCACACTGAAGCTTTCTTT.

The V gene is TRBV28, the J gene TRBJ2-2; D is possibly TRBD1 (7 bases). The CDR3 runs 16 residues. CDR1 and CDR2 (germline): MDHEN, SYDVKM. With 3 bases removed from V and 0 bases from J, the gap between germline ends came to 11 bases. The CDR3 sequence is CASSLRDSPNTGELFF. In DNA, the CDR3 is TGTGCCAGCAGTTTGCGGGACAGCCCGAACACCGGGGAGCTGTTTTTT.

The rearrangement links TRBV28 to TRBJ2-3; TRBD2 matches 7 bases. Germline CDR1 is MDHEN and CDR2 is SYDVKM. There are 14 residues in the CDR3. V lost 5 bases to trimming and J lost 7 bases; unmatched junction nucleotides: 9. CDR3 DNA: TGTGCCAGCAGTCCCGGGACTATGCCCTATACGCAGTATTTT. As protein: CASSPGTMPYTQYF.

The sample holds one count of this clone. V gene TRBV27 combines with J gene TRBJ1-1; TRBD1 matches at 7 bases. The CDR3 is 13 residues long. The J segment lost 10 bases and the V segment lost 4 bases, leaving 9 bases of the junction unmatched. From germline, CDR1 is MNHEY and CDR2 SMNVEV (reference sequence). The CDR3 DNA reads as TGTGCCAGCAGTTCCGGGACAGTTGACGGAGCTTTCTTT. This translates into CASSSGTVDGAFF.

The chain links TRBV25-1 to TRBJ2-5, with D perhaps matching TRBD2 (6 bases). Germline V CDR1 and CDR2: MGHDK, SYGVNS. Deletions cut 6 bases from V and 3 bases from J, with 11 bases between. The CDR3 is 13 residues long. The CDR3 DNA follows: TGTGCCAGCAGCTTGGGCGGGGAAGAGACCCAGTACTTC. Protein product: CASSLGGEETQYF.

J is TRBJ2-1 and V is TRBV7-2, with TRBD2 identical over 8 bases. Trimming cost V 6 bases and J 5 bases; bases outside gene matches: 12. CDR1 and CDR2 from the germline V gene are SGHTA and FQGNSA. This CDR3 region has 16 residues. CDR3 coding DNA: TGTGCCAGCAGGCCCCGAGCGGGGGTGGTAGACAATGAGCAGTTCTTC. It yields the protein CASRPRAGVVDNEQFF.

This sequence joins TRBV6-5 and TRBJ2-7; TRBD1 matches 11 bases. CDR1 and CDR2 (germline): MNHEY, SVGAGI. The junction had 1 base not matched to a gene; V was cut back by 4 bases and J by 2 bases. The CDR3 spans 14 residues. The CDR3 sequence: CASSLGQGAYEQYF. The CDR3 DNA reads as TGTGCCAGCAGTTTGGGACAGGGGGCCTACGAGCAGTACTTC.

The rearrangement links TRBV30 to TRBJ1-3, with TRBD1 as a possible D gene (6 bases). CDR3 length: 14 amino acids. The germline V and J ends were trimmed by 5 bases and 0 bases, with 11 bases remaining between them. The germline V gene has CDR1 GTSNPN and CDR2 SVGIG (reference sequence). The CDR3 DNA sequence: TGTGCCTGGTTCGCAGGGGTCTCTGGAAACACCATATATTTT. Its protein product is CAWFAGVSGNTIYF.

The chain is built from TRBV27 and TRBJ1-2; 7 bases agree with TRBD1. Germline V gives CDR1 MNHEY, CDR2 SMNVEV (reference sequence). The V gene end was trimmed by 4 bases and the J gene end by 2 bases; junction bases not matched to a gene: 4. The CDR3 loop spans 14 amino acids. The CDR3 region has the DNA TGTGCCAGCAGTTCCCTGGACAGGAACTATGGCTACACCTTC. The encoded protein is CASSSLDRNYGYTF.

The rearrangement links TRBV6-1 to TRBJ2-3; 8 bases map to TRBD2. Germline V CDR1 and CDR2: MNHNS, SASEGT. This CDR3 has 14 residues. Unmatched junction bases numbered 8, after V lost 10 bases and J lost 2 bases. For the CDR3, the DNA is TGTGCCACCACACTAGCGGAGACCACAGATACGCAGTATTTT. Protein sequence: CATTLAETTDTQYF.

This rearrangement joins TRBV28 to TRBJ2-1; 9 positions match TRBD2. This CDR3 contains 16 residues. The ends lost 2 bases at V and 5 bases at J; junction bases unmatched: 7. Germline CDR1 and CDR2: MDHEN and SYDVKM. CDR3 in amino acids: CASSLGGLAADNEQFF. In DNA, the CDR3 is TGTGCCAGCAGTTTAGGGGGACTAGCAGCTGACAATGAGCAGTTCTTC.

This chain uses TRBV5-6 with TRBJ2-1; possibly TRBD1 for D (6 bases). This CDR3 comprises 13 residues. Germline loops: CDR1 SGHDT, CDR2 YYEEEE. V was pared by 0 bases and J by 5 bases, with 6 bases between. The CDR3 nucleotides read TGTGCCAGCAGCTTGGACAGGGACAATGAGCAGTTCTTC. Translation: CASSLDRDNEQFF. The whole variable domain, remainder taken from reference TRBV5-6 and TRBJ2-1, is DAGVTQSPTHLIKTRGQQVTLRCSPKSGHDTVSWYQQALGQGPQFIFQYYEEEERQRGNFPDRFSGHQFPNYSSELNVNALLLGDSALYLCASSLDRDNEQFFGPGTRLTVL.